Presented here are 20 T cell receptor beta chains from one specimen sequenced in a study of cytomegalovirus exposure and HLA in healthy donors. PCR used 60 Vbeta primers and 13 Jbeta primers. Sequenced by immunoSEQ multiplex PCR; TCRdb stores in-frame clones only, minus some. The sample carries under 140,000 clones, around three quarters recorded once. Material: PBMCs. The receptor set was obtained from a young woman in good health and CMV-seronegative.

V gene TRBV2 combines with J gene TRBJ1-5; D perhaps matches TRBD1 (5 bases). The CDR3 is 14 amino acids. V lost 0 bases and J lost 9, with 12 bases in between. Germline V gene data show CDR1 as SNHLY and CDR2 as FYNNEI. The chain's CDR3 is CASSEAGEVGPQHF. Here the CDR3 DNA reads TGTGCCAGCAGTGAAGCAGGGGAAGTCGGGCCCCAGCATTTT.

The rearrangement uses TRBV19 and TRBJ2-2, with a tentative D call TRBD2 (6 bases). This CDR3 spans 13 amino acids. Germline V gives CDR1 LNHDA, CDR2 SQIVND (reference sequence). Trimming cost V 3 bases and J 7 bases, with 9 bases left between them. CDR3 nucleotide sequence: TGTGCCAGTAGTATTGGAGGGCACGGGGAGCTGTTTTTT. It codes for CASSIGGHGELFF.

The V and J genes are TRBV15 and TRBJ2-6; D is perhaps TRBD1 (6 bases). The CDR3 has 16 residues. Per the germline V gene, CDR1 is LNHNV and CDR2 is YYDKDF (reference sequence). With 3 bases removed from V and 2 bases from J, the gap between germline ends came to 11 bases. This CDR3 is CATSRTQGPGANVLTF. The CDR3 DNA follows: TGTGCCACCAGCAGGACGCAGGGGCCTGGGGCCAACGTCCTGACTTTC.

This chain joins TRBV14 and TRBJ2-1, with TRBD2 matching 9 bases. The CDR3 runs 14 residues. Trimming took 0 bases from V and 12 from J; bases not matched to a gene: 6. The V gene's germline CDR1 is SGHDN and CDR2 FVKESK. For the CDR3, the DNA is TGTGCCAGCAGCCAAGATCCCCTAGCGGGAAGGCAGTTCTTC. Protein sequence: CASSQDPLAGRQFF.

The J gene is TRBJ1-3, the V gene TRBV13; D gene ambiguous. Trimming took 4 bases from V and 0 from J, leaving 10 bases between them. The germline CDR1 and CDR2 sequences are PRHDT and FYEKMQ (reference sequence). The CDR3 sequence is 15 residues long. The CDR3 loop reads CASSSIVGSGNTIYF. For the CDR3, the DNA is TGTGCCAGCAGCTCCATAGTTGGCTCTGGAAACACCATATATTTT. The variable domain in full, completed from reference TRBV13 and TRBJ1-3, reads AAGVIQSPRHLIKEKRETATLKCYPIPRHDTVYWYQQGPGQDPQFLISFYEKMQSDKGSIPDRFSAQQFSDYHSELNMSSLELGDSALYFCASSSIVGSGNTIYFGEGSWLTVV.

This clone has a handful of counts. This chain joins TRBV19 and TRBJ2-5, with a weak D call TRBD1 (6 bases). There are 13 residues in the CDR3. The V gene lost 4 bases and the J gene lost 4 bases, with 10 bases spanning the gap. Germline lookup yields CDR1 LNHDA and CDR2 SQIVND (reference sequence). CDR3 sequence (DNA): TGTGCCAGTAGTACACAGGGTCGAGAGACCCAGTACTTC. It codes for CASSTQGRETQYF. Filled out from reference TRBV19 and TRBJ2-5, the complete variable domain reads DGGITQSPKYLFRKEGQNVTLSCEQNLNHDAMYWYRQDPGQGLRLIYYSQIVNDFQKGDIAEGYSVSREKKESFPLTVTSAQKNPTAFYLCASSTQGRETQYFGPGTRLLVL.

This chain links TRBV11-2 with TRBJ2-1; the match to TRBD2 covers 7 bases. Losses at the gene ends were 10 bases for V and 2 bases for J; bases not matched to a gene: 8. The CDR3 consists of 14 residues. Germline V CDR1 and CDR2: SGHAT, FQNNGV. In nucleotides, the CDR3 is TGTGCCACTTCCGGCGGGGGAACCTACAATGAGCAGTTCTTC. Translated: CATSGGGTYNEQFF. Full variable domain (rest looked up from reference TRBV11-2 and TRBJ2-1): EAGVAQSPRYKIIEKRQSVAFWCNPISGHATLYWYQQILGQGPKLLIQFQNNGVVDDSQLPKDRFSAERLKGVDSTLKIQPAKLEDSAVYLCATSGGGTYNEQFFGPGTRLTVL.

The chain combines TRBV5-1 with TRBJ2-3, with 10 bases lining up with TRBD2. V lost 1 base to trimming and J lost 6 bases; unmatched junction nucleotides: 8. The CDR3 extends over 16 amino acids. The germline V gene encodes CDR1 SGHRS and CDR2 YFSETQ. In nucleotides, the CDR3 is TGCGCCAGCAGCTTGTCAGCGGGAGGGCCTACGGATACGCAGTATTTT. It encodes CASSLSAGGPTDTQYF.

The chain couples TRBV4-2 to TRBJ2-2, with a weak D call TRBD2 (5 bases). The V end was cut by 7 bases, the J end by 0 bases, with 18 bases between. The germline V gene has CDR1 LGHNA and CDR2 YNFKEQ. This CDR3 comprises 17 residues. The CDR3 protein is CASTDRYEGANTGELFF. CDR3 nucleotide sequence: TGTGCCAGCACCGACCGCTATGAGGGCGCGAACACCGGGGAGCTGTTTTTT.

The chain couples TRBV29-1 to TRBJ2-1; TRBD1 matches 7 bases. The CDR3 loop spans 14 amino acids. Trimming cost V 3 bases and J 3 bases; bases outside gene matches: 5. Per germline, CDR1 SQVTM and CDR2 ANQGSEA. The CDR3 region is CSVDVQGVYNEQFF. For the CDR3, the DNA is TGCAGCGTTGATGTTCAGGGGGTCTACAATGAGCAGTTCTTC.

The chain joins TRBV30 to TRBJ1-6; the D gene is possibly TRBD1 (5 bases). Trimming shortened V by 6 bases and J by 7 bases, and 10 bases separated the two germline ends. The CDR3 length is 12 residues. Germline V lookup: CDR1 GTSNPN, CDR2 SVGIG (reference sequence). The CDR3 DNA follows: TGTGCCTGCGGACAAAGGAATTCACCCCTCCACTTT. Residues: CACGQRNSPLHF.

The chain links TRBV18 to TRBJ2-7; no firm D call. The CDR3 sequence is 13 residues long. Trimming shortened V by 6 bases and J by 1 base, and 10 bases separated the two germline ends. Looked up from germline, CDR1 is KGHSH and CDR2 is LQKENI. CDR3 bases: TGTGCCAGCTCCAATCAATTTTCCTACGAGCAGTACTTC. Its protein product is CASSNQFSYEQYF.

This clone was detected only once. The chain is built from TRBV5-6 and TRBJ2-1, with 9 bases lining up with TRBD2. J gave up 9 bases and V 4 bases, and 14 bases lay outside the gene matches. Germline CDR1 reads SGHDT; CDR2 reads YYEEEE. The CDR3 is 16 residues long. The CDR3 reads CASSPGDLAGPSEQFF. As DNA, the CDR3 is TGTGCCAGCAGCCCAGGGGATCTAGCGGGGCCCAGTGAGCAGTTCTTC. The whole variable domain, filled in from reference TRBV5-6 and TRBJ2-1, reads DAGVTQSPTHLIKTRGQQVTLRCSPKSGHDTVSWYQQALGQGPQFIFQYYEEEERQRGNFPDRFSGHQFPNYSSELNVNALLLGDSALYLCASSPGDLAGPSEQFFGPGTRLTVL.

V usage is TRBV6-1 and J usage is TRBJ2-7, with 8 positions matching TRBD1. V shed 3 bases and J 2 bases; nucleotides not matched to a gene: 3. This CDR3 spans 14 amino acids. The germline V gene encodes CDR1 MNHNS and CDR2 SASEGT. CDR3 in amino acids: CASSDLQGAYEQYF. The CDR3 DNA reads as TGTGCCAGCAGTGACCTACAGGGGGCCTACGAGCAGTACTTC.

This chain uses TRBV5-6 with TRBJ2-7; TRBD1 agrees at 12 bases. Germline lookup yields CDR1 SGHDT and CDR2 YYEEEE. This CDR3 is built from 15 residues. The ends lost 2 bases at V and 6 bases at J; junction bases unmatched: 6. The CDR3 bases are TGTGCCAGCAGCTTTCCCCGGGACAGGGGGCGCGAGCAGTACTTC. Translated, it gives CASSFPRDRGREQYF.

This clone appeared a single time. The chain has TRBV27 and TRBJ1-6; the D gene is possibly TRBD1 (6 bases). CDR3 length: 14 residues. Germline CDR1 reads MNHEY; CDR2 reads SMNVEV (reference sequence). The V end lost 3 bases, the J end lost 5 bases, and 8 bases lay between the germline ends. CDR3 in DNA: TGTGCCAGCAGTTTTCAGGGGAATAATTCACCCCTCCACTTT. Protein: CASSFQGNNSPLHF.

The J gene is TRBJ2-4, the V gene TRBV30; 9 nucleotides align to TRBD1. The V segment lost 0 bases and the J segment 10 bases; nucleotides outside the gene matches: 10. This CDR3 contains 15 residues. CDR1 GTSNPN and CDR2 SVGIG come from the germline V gene (reference sequence). CDR3 region: CAWSVPGKTGGIQYF. Written as DNA, the CDR3 is TGTGCCTGGAGTGTACCGGGGAAGACAGGGGGAATTCAGTACTTC.

This clone has only one observation. The CDR3 region is CASSGRGSGRIYNEQFF. CDR3 nucleotides: TGTGCCAGCAGTGGTCGTGGTAGCGGGAGAATCTACAATGAGCAGTTCTTC. The V and J genes are TRBV28 and TRBJ2-1; 9 bases are shared with TRBD2. The germline V gene encodes CDR1 MDHEN and CDR2 SYDVKM. The CDR3 covers 17 residues. After removal of 5 bases from V and 3 bases from J, the junction contained 11 bases not matched to a gene.

As for this clone: Mismatch with germline at one junction end may stem from a read error. In the same sample, other DNA sequences code for this CDR3. The V and J genes are TRBV19 and TRBJ1-1; D is possibly TRBD1 (6 bases). The CDR3 is 11 residues long. The germline CDR1 and CDR2 sequences are LNHDA and SQIVND (reference sequence). CDR3 sequence reads: CASPQGGEAFF. For the CDR3, the DNA is TGTGCCAGCCCCCAAGGGGGTGAAGCTTTCTTC.

The J gene is TRBJ1-1, the V gene TRBV4-1; perhaps TRBD1 as D (5 bases). Between the trimmed V and J ends, which lost 4 bases and 5 bases, there was a span of 17 bases. Germline V CDR1 and CDR2: MGHRA, YSYEKL. The CDR3 totals 15 residues. CDR3 sequence: CASSPERAGPTEAFF. The CDR3 DNA sequence: TGCGCCAGCAGCCCCGAACGAGCGGGACCAACTGAAGCTTTCTTT.